These 9 T cell receptor beta chains originate from one sample sequenced in a study of blood T cell repertoires in COVID-19. TCRdb keeps only in-frame clones here, not all; method: immunoSEQ multiplex PCR. Counted here are about 170,000 clones, around 85% occurring once; the ten biggest clones make up 6.9%. The sample consisted of peripheral blood. All receptors derive from a man older than 75 with COVID-19, enrolled during active disease.

The chain uses TRBV5-8 and TRBJ1-5; 8 bases are shared with TRBD1. Per the germline V gene, CDR1 is SGHTS and CDR2 is YDEGEE. J lost 4 bases, V lost 4 bases, and 7 bases had no gene match. This CDR3 contains 15 residues. The CDR3 nucleotides are TGTGCCAGCAGCCGGCAGGACAGGGTTAATCAGCCCCAGCATTTT. It yields the protein CASSRQDRVNQPQHF.

The chain links TRBV5-1 to TRBJ2-1; TRBD2 matches at 13 bases. Trimming took 1 base from V and 10 from J; bases not matched to a gene: 2. The germline gives CDR1 SGHRS, CDR2 YFSETQ. CDR3 length: 14 residues. The CDR3 DNA reads TGCGCCAGCAGCTTGAAGACTAGCGGGGGGGAGCAGTTCTTC. Translation gives CASSLKTSGGEQFF.

The table lists this clone with a count of one. This CDR3 is missing its conserved last phenylalanine or tryptophan, likely due to a read error. This chain links TRBV4-2 with TRBJ1-2; 8 bases map to TRBD1. Germline CDR1 reads LGHNA; CDR2 reads YNFKEQ. J lost 4 bases, V lost 4 bases, and 8 bases had no gene match. The CDR3 loop spans 15 amino acids. The CDR3 loop is CASSPGQGAPYGYTL. The DNA for the CDR3 is TGTGCCAGCAGCCCCGGACAGGGAGCACCCTATGGCTACACCCTC.

DNA of the CDR3: TGTGCCAGCAGTCCTGACAGGGGGAACGAGCAGTACTTC. Translation gives CASSPDRGNEQYF. The chain recombines TRBV6-6 with TRBJ2-7; 9 bases line up with TRBD1. Losses at the gene ends were 5 bases for V and 5 bases for J; bases not matched to a gene: 4. This CDR3 is built from 13 residues. Germline V gene sequence: CDR1 MNHNY, CDR2 SVGAGI (reference sequence).

This chain connects TRBV5-8 to TRBJ1-1, with a tentative D call TRBD1 (5 bases). Per the germline V gene, CDR1 is SGHTS and CDR2 is YDEGEE. The CDR3 sequence is 14 residues long. V was clipped by 0 bases and J by 0 bases, with 6 bases between them. The CDR3 sequence is CASSLGTLNTEAFF. CDR3 nucleotides: TGTGCCAGCAGCTTGGGGACACTGAACACTGAAGCTTTCTTT. The variable domain in full, completed from reference TRBV5-8 and TRBJ1-1, reads EAGVTQSPTHLIKTRGQQATLRCSPISGHTSVYWYQQALGLGLQFLLWYDEGEERNRGNFPPRFSGRQFPNYSSELNVNALELEDSALYLCASSLGTLNTEAFFGQGTRLTVV.

The chain carries TRBV12-3 or TRBV12-4 and TRBJ1-2; TRBD1 aligns across 9 bases. This CDR3 region has 12 residues. V was clipped by 5 bases and J by 6 bases; unmatched bases: 1. CDR3 region: CASSGTGNGYTF. The CDR3, as DNA: TGTGCCAGCAGTGGGACAGGGAATGGCTACACCTTC.

The table lists this clone with a count of one. This rearrangement joins TRBV9 to TRBJ1-2, with D perhaps TRBD1 (6 bases). Germline CDR1 SGDLS, CDR2 YYNGEE. This CDR3 comprises 14 residues. V was pared by 0 bases and J by 2 bases, with 8 bases between. Written as DNA, the CDR3 is TGTGCCAGCAGCGTAGGGGGGCTCAACTATGGCTACACCTTC. Translating it yields CASSVGGLNYGYTF.

V and J are TRBV27 and TRBJ1-2; unclear D gene. Germline V lookup: CDR1 MNHEY, CDR2 SMNVEV (reference sequence). This CDR3 is 15 amino acids long. V dropped 0 bases and J dropped 0 bases, with 8 bases sitting between them. The CDR3 bases are TGTGCCAGCAGTTTATCTGGACTCCCTAACTATGGCTACACCTTC. It encodes CASSLSGLPNYGYTF.

This clone has just one count. The chain couples TRBV6-5 to TRBJ2-2, with TRBD1 as a possible D gene (6 bases). This CDR3 spans 11 amino acids. Trimming stripped 8 bases from V and 6 bases from J, with 7 bases between. CDR1 and CDR2 (germline): MNHEY, SVGAGI. CDR3 in amino acids: CASHRAGELFF. The CDR3 DNA reads TGTGCCAGCCACAGGGCCGGGGAGCTGTTTTTT.